The 31 T cell receptor beta chains below come from one sample, sequenced in a study of T-cell reconstitution after alpha-beta-depleted transplantation in children (dated by TCRdb to between 2015 and 2016). What the work shows at the level of the full study, not this receptor alone: Over subsequent months, a decline in hyperexpanded clone frequencies was noted, and after one year, T-cell counts and TCRbeta diversity were mostly ascribed to newly produced T cells.

What these receptors recognize is not known. The library was made by PCR. Sequenced on an Illumina HiSeq 2500. TCR library preparation used molecular barcoding, with unique molecular identifiers applied to normalize quantification of the TCRbeta repertoire. TCRdb reworked the public reads: Q25 trimming with fastp, MiXCR clone assembly, productive beta chains retained. Duplicate CDR3 protein sequences are folded into a single record with the most common DNA and genes. In this sample the table shows 250,000 to 300,000 distinct CDR3 sequences, nearly 8% of which occur a single time. The ten largest clonotypes hold about 9.1% of the sample. The sample's treatment or condition label, decoded: allogeneic hematopoietic cell transplantation with graft depleted of TCRalphabeta T cells and CD19 B cells. The sequenced sample was peripheral blood, obtained 360 days after TCRalphabeta/CD19-depleted stem cell transplant. The receptors here all came from a female patient aged 2-15 years who had a stem cell transplant for Fanconi anemia, so the T cells may come from the graft donor.

In this sample, this clonotype turned up many times. This rearrangement joins TRBV4-2 to TRBJ2-5, with D maybe TRBD1 (6 bases). The CDR3 sequence is 13 residues long. Germline assignment: CDR1 LGHNA and CDR2 YNFKEQ. Trimming removed 4 bases from V and 4 bases from J, with 10 bases in between. CDR3 sequence reads: CASSRQEAETQYF. The CDR3 DNA reads TGTGCCAGCAGCCGACAGGAGGCAGAGACCCAGTACTTC.

V gene TRBV5-1 combines with J gene TRBJ2-1; D is unresolved. Between the trimmed V and J ends, which lost 0 bases and 2 bases, there was a span of 9 bases. Germline V gene lookup returns CDR1 SGHRS and CDR2 YFSETQ. The CDR3 consists of 15 residues. The CDR3 DNA reads TGCGCCAGCAGCTTGGAAAGGGTACCCTACAATGAGCAGTTCTTC. This sequence encodes CASSLERVPYNEQFF.

In its sample, this clonotype was seen a few times. V usage is TRBV3-1 and J usage is TRBJ1-6; tentative D call: TRBD1 (6 bases). The germline CDR1 and CDR2 sequences are LGHDT and YNNKEL (reference sequence). The V and J ends lost 4 bases and 3 bases respectively, with 13 bases between them. The CDR3 is 16 amino acids. CDR3 protein: CASSRDGGYYNSPLHF. CDR3 nucleotide sequence: TGTGCCAGCAGCCGGGACGGGGGCTACTATAATTCACCCCTCCACTTT.

This clonotype came up many times. As DNA, the CDR3 is TGCGCCAGCAGCGTGGGTTTAACAGGGTACAATGAGCAGTTCTTC. Protein product: CASSVGLTGYNEQFF. This sequence joins TRBV5-1 and TRBJ2-1, with D possibly TRBD1 on 6 matching bases. Germline V lookup: CDR1 SGHRS, CDR2 YFSETQ. The CDR3 runs 15 residues. Trimming pared 4 bases from V and 4 bases from J, leaving 15 bases between.

This clonotype came up many times. The chain joins TRBV6-4 to TRBJ2-1; D gene ambiguous. The V and J ends lost 0 bases and 4 bases respectively, with 4 bases between them. Germline values: CDR1 MRHNA, CDR2 SNTAGT. The CDR3 totals 13 residues. The CDR3 bases are TGTGCCAGCAGTGACTCACTATACAATGAGCAGTTCTTC. Its protein is CASSDSLYNEQFF.

This clonotype came up many times. J is TRBJ2-2 and V is TRBV12-3 or TRBV12-4; a possible D gene is TRBD2 (5 bases). The CDR3 is 16 amino acids. V was pared by 3 bases and J by 4 bases, with 15 bases between. The chain's CDR3 is CASSFGVALRTGELFF. The CDR3 nucleotides read TGTGCCAGCAGTTTCGGGGTAGCCCTCCGCACCGGGGAGCTGTTTTTT.

This clonotype was observed many times. The gene calls are TRBV11-2 and TRBJ1-1; possibly TRBD1 for D (6 bases). V was clipped by 4 bases and J by 1 base, with 13 bases between them. Germline CDR1 reads SGHAT; CDR2 reads FQNNGV. The CDR3 consists of 15 residues. This chain's CDR3 is CASSSSGARNTEAFF. The CDR3 nucleotides are TGTGCCAGCAGCTCTTCAGGGGCGCGGAACACTGAAGCTTTCTTT.

This clonotype occurred many times. This chain links TRBV12-3 or TRBV12-4 with TRBJ1-2; 7 nucleotides align to TRBD1. The length of the CDR3 is 15 residues. J gave up 1 base and V 6 bases, and 8 bases lay outside the gene matches. The CDR3 protein is CASSGPGQNNYGYTF. The CDR3 coding sequence is TGTGCCAGCAGCGGACCGGGACAGAATAACTATGGCTACACCTTC.

This clonotype has more than one count but fewer than ten. The gene calls are TRBV20-1 and TRBJ1-2, with D perhaps matching TRBD1 (5 bases). V lost 0 bases and J lost 0, with 11 bases in between. Per germline, CDR1 DFQATT and CDR2 SNEGSKA (reference sequence). The CDR3 totals 15 residues. The CDR3 DNA reads as TGCAGTGCTAGAGATGGGCGGGGCCCTAACTATGGCTACACCTTC. This translates into CSARDGRGPNYGYTF.

This clonotype has a count of ten or more. The chain employs TRBV6-5 and TRBJ1-3, with D unclear. This CDR3 spans 14 amino acids. Germline CDR1 MNHEY, CDR2 SVGAGI. Trimming left V 3 bases short and J 1 base short, with 7 bases between. CDR3 sequence: CASSYSGSGNTIYF. CDR3 in DNA: TGTGCCAGCAGTTATTCAGGATCTGGAAACACCATATATTTT.

This clonotype was recorded at least ten times. The J gene is TRBJ1-2, the V gene TRBV7-9; the D gene is possibly TRBD1 (6 bases). CDR1 and CDR2 from the germline V gene are SEHNR and FQNEAQ (reference sequence). V was pared by 5 bases and J by 4 bases, with 11 bases between. The length of the CDR3 is 13 residues. CDR3 bases: TGTGCCAGCAGCCCCCAAGGGGGCTATGGCTACACCTTC. Its protein product is CASSPQGGYGYTF.

This chain uses TRBV7-8 with TRBJ2-3; 7 nucleotides agree with TRBD2. V gave up 3 bases and J gave up 1 base; unmatched junction bases: 7. This CDR3 is 16 amino acids long. Germline lookup yields CDR1 SGHVS and CDR2 FQNEAQ. The CDR3 bases are TGTGCCAGCAGCTTTCCCCGGGCGGGAGGCACAGATACGCAGTATTTT. It is translated as CASSFPRAGGTDTQYF.

This clonotype was detected many times. The V and J genes are TRBV12-3 or TRBV12-4 and TRBJ1-3, with D tentatively TRBD1 (6 bases). V lost 3 bases, J lost 0 bases, and 9 bases lay in between. The CDR3 consists of 15 residues. The CDR3 here is CASSFGQLSGNTIYF. CDR3 DNA sequence: TGTGCCAGCAGTTTTGGACAGCTCTCTGGAAACACCATATATTTT.

This clonotype was observed a few times. This chain links TRBV6-1 with TRBJ2-5; 9 bases are a match to TRBD1. The CDR3 has 13 residues. The germline V gene has CDR1 MNHNS and CDR2 SASEGT. With V trimmed by 8 bases and J by 5 bases, 6 bases remained unmatched. CDR3 sequence: CASAYRGRETQYF. CDR3 nucleotide sequence: TGTGCCAGCGCCTACAGGGGGCGGGAGACCCAGTACTTC.

This clonotype was counted only a few times. V is TRBV2 and J is TRBJ2-2, with D tentatively TRBD1 (6 bases). V shed 6 bases and J shed 4 bases, with 12 bases lying between them. From germline, CDR1 is SNHLY and CDR2 FYNNEI. The CDR3 contains 14 residues. CDR3 nucleotide sequence: TGTGCCAGCAGCCTACAGGGCAGCACCGGGGAGCTGTTTTTT. Translating gives CASSLQGSTGELFF.

The genes are TRBV4-3 and TRBJ2-3; no reliable D call. The CDR3 runs to 15 residues. Trimming shortened V by 4 bases and J by 2 bases, and 13 bases separated the two germline ends. Germline CDR1 LGHNA, CDR2 YSLEER. Written as DNA, the CDR3 is TGCGCCAGCAGCCCCGAGCTGGTAACCACAGATACGCAGTATTTT. Translating gives CASSPELVTTDTQYF.

This sequence joins TRBV25-1 and TRBJ2-3; the D gene could be TRBD1 or TRBD2 (5 bases each). In germline, CDR1 is MGHDK, CDR2 SYGVNS. The CDR3 is 16 residues long. The germline V and J ends were trimmed by 1 base and 0 bases, with 11 bases remaining between them. CDR3 sequence reads: CASSEWGTGSTDTQYF. DNA for the CDR3: TGTGCCAGCAGTGAATGGGGGACGGGTAGCACAGATACGCAGTATTTT.

The table lists this clonotype with a few counts. This chain uses TRBV12-3 or TRBV12-4 with TRBJ1-1, with D hard to call. CDR3 length: 14 amino acids. Trimming took off 6 bases at V and 1 base at J, with 12 bases between the two ends. The CDR3: CASRKRHPNTEAFF. The CDR3 region has the DNA TGTGCCAGCAGAAAAAGACACCCGAACACTGAAGCTTTCTTT.

This clonotype was recorded at least ten times. This rearrangement joins TRBV20-1 to TRBJ2-3; 15 bases align to TRBD2. This CDR3 spans 16 amino acids. CDR1 and CDR2 from the germline V gene are DFQATT and SNEGSKA (reference sequence). With 5 bases clipped from V and 4 bases from J, the junction kept 7 bases outside the gene matches. CDR3 nucleotide sequence: TGCAGTGCTTCTGGACTAGCGGGGGGGAGGGCAGATACGCAGTATTTT. The encoded protein is CSASGLAGGRADTQYF.

This clonotype was recorded at least ten times. The V gene is TRBV13, the J gene TRBJ2-1, with 12 bases matching TRBD2. Germline V CDR1 and CDR2: PRHDT, FYEKMQ (reference sequence). Unmatched junction bases numbered 8, after V lost 4 bases and J lost 4 bases. This CDR3 has 17 amino acids. CDR3 nucleotide sequence: TGTGCCAGCAGCTCGGTAGGACTAGCGGGATTATACAATGAGCAGTTCTTC. The encoded protein is CASSSVGLAGLYNEQFF. The full variable domain, rest sourced from reference TRBV13 and TRBJ2-1, is AAGVIQSPRHLIKEKRETATLKCYPIPRHDTVYWYQQGPGQDPQFLISFYEKMQSDKGSIPDRFSAQQFSDYHSELNMSSLELGDSALYFCASSSVGLAGLYNEQFFGPGTRLTVL.

This clonotype was observed at least ten times. The rearrangement links TRBV5-6 to TRBJ1-1; D call uncertain. Trimming stripped 0 bases from V and 6 bases from J, with 9 bases between. CDR1 is SGHDT, CDR2 YYEEEE, per germline. The CDR3 covers 13 residues. The CDR3 coding sequence is TGTGCCAGCAGCTTGGTCGCCAGAGCTGAAGCTTTCTTT. It is translated as CASSLVARAEAFF.

This clonotype was seen at least ten times. This chain links TRBV29-1 with TRBJ1-2; 9 bases are shared with TRBD1. The V gene's germline CDR1 is SQVTM and CDR2 ANQGSEA. This CDR3 comprises 14 residues. The J segment lost 4 bases and the V segment lost 6 bases, leaving 9 bases of the junction unmatched. The CDR3 nucleotides read TGCAGCGTGGGGGACAGGGACTCTGGCTATGGCTACACCTTC. Protein sequence: CSVGDRDSGYGYTF.

The table lists this clonotype with many counts. The chain couples TRBV5-6 to TRBJ2-3; either TRBD1 or TRBD2 may supply D (5 bases each). The length of the CDR3 is 14 residues. The germline CDR1 and CDR2 sequences are SGHDT and YYEEEE. Trimming took off 3 bases at V and 4 bases at J, with 12 bases between the two ends. Here the CDR3 DNA reads TGTGCCAGCAGCTCGAGCCAGGGACCAGATACGCAGTATTTT. It is translated as CASSSSQGPDTQYF. The full variable domain, in which reference TRBV5-6 and TRBJ2-3 provide the parts outside the CDR3, is DAGVTQSPTHLIKTRGQQVTLRCSPKSGHDTVSWYQQALGQGPQFIFQYYEEEERQRGNFPDRFSGHQFPNYSSELNVNALLLGDSALYLCASSSSQGPDTQYFGPGTRLTVL.

The chain combines TRBV6-2 or TRBV6-3 with TRBJ1-5; D not resolved. V was trimmed by 11 bases and J by 1 base, leaving 9 bases between them. This CDR3 has 12 amino acids. The germline V gene encodes CDR1 MNHEY and CDR2 SVGEGT. CDR3 in amino acids: CAVRESNQPQHF. In DNA form, the CDR3 reads TGTGCCGTCCGGGAAAGCAATCAGCCCCAGCATTTT.

This clonotype has only a few counts. This chain joins TRBV19 and TRBJ1-5; TRBD1 matches at 10 bases. Germline V gene data show CDR1 as LNHDA and CDR2 as SQIVND (reference sequence). The length of the CDR3 is 16 residues. The junction had 5 bases not matched to a gene; V was cut back by 6 bases and J by 0 bases. The CDR3 sequence: CASSRTGGYSNQPQHF. The CDR3 DNA sequence: TGTGCCAGTAGCCGGACAGGGGGTTATAGCAATCAGCCCCAGCATTTT.

The CDR3 loop is CASSPLSRAGGSEQYF. Written as DNA, the CDR3 is TGTGCCAGCAGCCCCCTTTCGAGGGCGGGAGGGTCCGAGCAGTACTTC. This chain connects TRBV7-3 to TRBJ2-7; 9 bases fit TRBD2. The germline V gene encodes CDR1 SGHTA and CDR2 FQGTGA. The CDR3 is 16 residues long. Trimming removed 5 bases from V and 6 bases from J; junction bases left unmatched: 14.

This clonotype appeared many times. V gene TRBV15 combines with J gene TRBJ2-7; D not certain. This CDR3 has 12 residues. Trimming shortened V by 1 base and J by 5 bases, and 6 bases separated the two germline ends. Germline CDR1 is LNHNV and CDR2 is YYDKDF (reference sequence). The CDR3 DNA reads as TGTGCCACCAGCAGAGTTGGGAACGAGCAGTACTTC. Its translation is CATSRVGNEQYF.

This clonotype was counted many times. The chain joins TRBV7-9 to TRBJ2-1; possible D gene TRBD1, 7 bases. The V and J ends lost 5 bases and 6 bases respectively, with 20 bases between them. This CDR3 contains 16 residues. Germline CDR1 is SEHNR and CDR2 is FQNEAQ (reference sequence). In DNA, the CDR3 is TGTGCCAGCAGCCCCGGGAGTGGGGACAGAAGCAATGAGCAGTTCTTC. This gives the protein CASSPGSGDRSNEQFF.

This clonotype was detected many times. The V gene is TRBV20-1, the J gene TRBJ1-2; 7 positions match TRBD1. This CDR3 has 14 residues. The trim removed 0 bases at V and 2 bases at J, leaving 3 bases unmatched. Germline values: CDR1 DFQATT, CDR2 SNEGSKA (reference sequence). This CDR3 is CSARDRGQNYGYTF. In nucleotides, the CDR3 is TGCAGTGCTAGAGATCGGGGACAGAACTATGGCTACACCTTC.

Ten or more counts support this clonotype. A junction boundary mismatches the germline segment, possibly from a read error. This chain links TRBV5-1 with TRBJ1-1; D gene uncertain. This CDR3 contains 13 residues. Per germline, CDR1 SGHRS and CDR2 YFSETQ. In DNA, the CDR3 is TGTGCCAGCAGTTTAGATCTGAACACTGAAGCTTTCTTT. Its protein product is CASSLDLNTEAFF. Complete variable domain (other parts from reference TRBV5-1 and TRBJ1-1): KAGVTQTPRYLIKTRGQQVTLSCSPISGHRSVSWYQQTPGQGLQFLFEYFSETQRNKGNFPGRFSGRQFSNSRSEMNVSTLELGDSALYLCASSLDLNTEAFFGQGTRLTVV.

This clonotype appeared a few times. CDR3: CASSQVRAEVEQFF. The CDR3 DNA reads TGTGCCAGCAGCCAAGTACGAGCGGAGGTAGAGCAGTTCTTC. The chain recombines TRBV4-2 with TRBJ2-1, with a tentative D call TRBD2 (5 bases). Trimming took off 1 base at V and 10 bases at J, with 14 bases between the two ends. Germline V gene lookup returns CDR1 LGHNA and CDR2 YNFKEQ. This CDR3 comprises 14 residues.